This entry lists 21 T cell receptor beta chains sequenced from one sample in a study of vaccination effects on CD4 cells after COVID-19. Method: immunoSEQ multiplex PCR; TCRdb's copy keeps in-frame clones and lacks some. The table includes tens of thousands of clones, 75% to 80% detected once. What these receptors recognize is not known. Following 10 days of culture, CD4+ T cells were isolated. The input for sequencing was CD4+ T cells from PBMCs cultured without peptide, taken before COVID-19 vaccination. The receptors stem from a human donor who had a prior SARS-CoV-2 infection.

This clone has a handful of counts. This sequence joins TRBV28 and TRBJ1-3; D is unclear. V lost 7 bases to trimming and J lost 1 base, with 2 bases between them. The CDR3 has 11 residues. CDR1 and CDR2 (germline): MDHEN, SYDVKM. CDR3 coding DNA: TGTGCCAGCACATCTGGAAACACCATATATTTT. Its translation: CASTSGNTIYF.

This clone was seen more than once but under ten times. The chain links TRBV21-1 to TRBJ2-7; whether TRBD2, the table's D call, matches the DNA was not checked. TRBV21-1 is a known pseudogene. CDR3 length: 19 amino acids. The CDR3 protein is CASSKVTAGTSVRGYEQYF. In nucleotides, the CDR3 is TGTGCCAGCAGCAAAGTGACGGCCGGGACTAGCGTACGGGGGTACGAGCAGTACTTC.

This clone was picked up one time. The chain couples TRBV28 to TRBJ1-4; the match to TRBD1 covers 7 bases. The V segment lost 5 bases and the J segment 4 bases; nucleotides outside the gene matches: 7. The germline CDR1 and CDR2 sequences are MDHEN and SYDVKM. CDR3 length: 15 residues. The CDR3 loop reads CASSPGTEINEKLFF. The CDR3 bases are TGTGCCAGCAGTCCGGGGACAGAGATTAATGAAAAACTGTTTTTT.

J is TRBJ1-2 and V is TRBV18, with D uncertain. Per the germline V gene, CDR1 is KGHSH and CDR2 is LQKENI. V lost 3 bases, J lost 4 bases, and 12 bases lay in between. CDR3 length: 14 residues. CDR3 loop: CASSPPPGSYGYTF. In nucleotides, the CDR3 is TGTGCCAGCTCACCTCCGCCGGGCTCCTATGGCTACACCTTC.

This sequence joins TRBV24-1 and TRBJ2-1; 12 positions match TRBD1. The germline gives CDR1 KGHDR, CDR2 SFDVKD. The junction had 9 bases not matched to a gene; V was cut back by 7 bases and J by 0 bases. The CDR3 consists of 18 residues. The CDR3 nucleotides read TGTGCCACCAGCCGGGACAGGGGGCAATTTAGCTCCTACAATGAGCAGTTCTTC. This codes for CATSRDRGQFSSYNEQFF.

The CDR3 DNA sequence: TGTGCCAGCTCACCACCGAGTTTGTCTAGCACAGATACGCAGTATTTT. This codes for CASSPPSLSSTDTQYF. The chain combines TRBV18 with TRBJ2-3, with D uncertain. Between the trimmed V and J ends, which lost 0 bases and 0 bases, there was a span of 10 bases. The CDR3 has 16 amino acids. From germline, CDR1 is KGHSH and CDR2 LQKENI.

This rearrangement joins TRBV9 to TRBJ2-7, with D possibly matching TRBD2 (5 bases). This CDR3 has 13 amino acids. Per the germline V gene, CDR1 is SGDLS and CDR2 is YYNGEE. V lost 5 bases, J lost 7 bases, and 16 bases lay in between. The CDR3 sequence: CASSQRPFGEQYF. CDR3 nucleotide sequence: TGTGCCAGCAGTCAGCGGCCCTTTGGGGAGCAGTACTTC.

As DNA, the CDR3 is TGTGCCAGCAGCCCGCGTTTCGGGACAGATTCCTCAGATACGCAGTATTTT. Translating gives CASSPRFGTDSSDTQYF. V is TRBV11-3 and J is TRBJ2-3, with TRBD1 matching 7 bases. The CDR3 is 17 amino acids. The junction had 15 bases not matched to a gene; V was cut back by 5 bases and J by 4 bases. Germline V CDR1 and CDR2: SGHNT, YENEEA.

This chain connects TRBV3-1 (or the pseudogene TRBV3-2) to TRBJ1-5; no definite D call. The CDR3 loop spans 14 amino acids. The V gene lost 1 base and the J gene lost 4 bases, with 8 bases spanning the gap. Looked up from germline, CDR1 is LGHDT and CDR2 is YNNKEL (reference sequence). The CDR3 protein is CASSQGATNQPQHF. The CDR3 DNA is TGTGCCAGCAGCCAAGGGGCCACAAATCAGCCCCAGCATTTT.

The chain is built from TRBV18 and TRBJ2-5, with D unresolved. V was shortened by 8 bases and J by 4 bases, with 11 bases between the two germline ends. Per germline, CDR1 KGHSH and CDR2 LQKENI. The CDR3 loop spans 12 amino acids. This chain's CDR3 is CASQISGETQYF. As DNA, the CDR3 is TGTGCCAGCCAGATTTCGGGAGAGACCCAGTACTTC.

The V gene is TRBV30, the J gene TRBJ1-2; D gene unclear. CDR3 length equals 12 residues. Trimming took 2 bases from V and 5 from J, leaving 9 bases between them. The germline V gene encodes CDR1 GTSNPN and CDR2 SVGIG (reference sequence). The DNA for the CDR3 is TGTGCCTGGAGTTCTCTCGGGTATGGCTACACCTTC. Its protein is CAWSSLGYGYTF.

J is TRBJ1-6 and V is TRBV5-8; the D gene is possibly TRBD1 (5 bases). Trimming removed 4 bases from V and 7 bases from J, with 18 bases in between. CDR1 is SGHTS, CDR2 YDEGEE, per germline. This CDR3 spans 16 amino acids. DNA of the CDR3: TGTGCCAGCAGCCTCAAGTCGGCAGGGCTGAATTCACCCCTCCACTTT. Residues: CASSLKSAGLNSPLHF.

This clone has just one count. The chain combines TRBV6-4 with TRBJ2-7; D remains ambiguous. Germline lookup yields CDR1 MRHNA and CDR2 SNTAGT. CDR3 length equals 12 residues. Deletions cut 7 bases from V and 1 base from J, with 8 bases between. The chain's CDR3 is CASTKNSYEQYF. Here the CDR3 DNA reads TGTGCCAGCACCAAAAATTCCTACGAGCAGTACTTC.

This rearrangement joins TRBV6-2 or TRBV6-3 to TRBJ2-7, with D perhaps being TRBD1 or TRBD2 (5 bases each). The CDR3 is 17 residues long. Trimming left V 6 bases short and J 0 bases short, with 21 bases between. Germline assignment: CDR1 MNHEY and CDR2 SVGEGT. CDR3 nucleotides: TGTGCCAGCAGCTCACCCTGGGGGACGGCGAGCTCCTACGAGCAGTACTTC. Translation gives CASSSPWGTASSYEQYF.

This chain's CDR3 is CASSERFAGSSGNTIYF. CDR3 in DNA: TGTGCCAGCAGTGAACGCTTTGCAGGCAGCTCTGGAAACACCATATATTTT. The chain combines TRBV6-1 with TRBJ1-3; no clear D. The germline V and J ends were trimmed by 2 bases and 0 bases, with 14 bases remaining between them. The V gene's germline CDR1 is MNHNS and CDR2 SASEGT. The CDR3 spans 17 residues.

This chain connects TRBV6-5 to TRBJ2-2, with D perhaps matching TRBD2 (6 bases). Germline loops: CDR1 MNHEY, CDR2 SVGAGI. Trimming pared 6 bases from V and 6 bases from J, leaving 14 bases between. The length of the CDR3 is 14 residues. As DNA, the CDR3 is TGTGCCAGCAGGGGGAACGGGGGAGCCGGGGAGCTGTTTTTT. Protein product: CASRGNGGAGELFF.

V usage is TRBV5-4 and J usage is TRBJ2-5; D not certain. The V end was cut by 4 bases, the J end by 5 bases, with 12 bases between. The CDR3 is made up of 13 amino acids. Germline V gene lookup returns CDR1 SGHNT and CDR2 YYREEE (reference sequence). This CDR3 reads CASSIDPRETQYF. CDR3 sequence (DNA): TGTGCCAGCAGCATAGACCCCCGGGAGACCCAGTACTTC.

V usage is TRBV7-9 and J usage is TRBJ2-1; no clear D gene. CDR3 length: 14 residues. V was shortened by 1 base and J by 13 bases, with 17 bases between the two germline ends. Germline loops: CDR1 SEHNR, CDR2 FQNEAQ (reference sequence). The CDR3: CASSLVLDTEPQFF. The CDR3 DNA reads as TGTGCCAGCAGCTTAGTGCTAGATACGGAGCCCCAGTTCTTC.

The CDR3 DNA reads TGTGCCAGCAGCCCCCTTCGGGGGGGGGCAAGGACCGGGGAGCTGTTTTTT. Amino acid sequence: CASSPLRGGARTGELFF. The J gene is TRBJ2-2, the V gene TRBV7-9; 8 bases line up with TRBD2. The CDR3 totals 17 residues. CDR1 SEHNR and CDR2 FQNEAQ come from the germline V gene (reference sequence). Trimming cost V 5 bases and J 5 bases; bases outside gene matches: 13. Complete variable domain (other parts from reference TRBV7-9 and TRBJ2-2): DTGVSQNPRHKITKRGQNVTFRCDPISEHNRLYWYRQTLGQGPEFLTYFQNEAQLEKSRLLSDRFSAERPKGSFSTLEIQRTEQGDSAMYLCASSPLRGGARTGELFFGEGSRLTVL.

The chain recombines TRBV15 with TRBJ1-2, with D maybe TRBD1 (5 bases). There are 14 residues in the CDR3. The V gene's germline CDR1 is LNHNV and CDR2 YYDKDF (reference sequence). The ends were cut back, 0 bases at V and 4 bases at J, with 9 bases in the middle. CDR3 protein: CATSRDSTAYGYTF. The CDR3 DNA sequence: TGTGCCACCAGCAGAGATTCGACAGCCTATGGCTACACCTTC.

The chain uses TRBV18 and TRBJ2-1, with 13 bases lining up with TRBD2. The CDR3 runs 17 residues. The V gene's germline CDR1 is KGHSH and CDR2 LQKENI. Trimming took 2 bases from V and 3 from J; bases not matched to a gene: 4. The CDR3 DNA reads as TGTGCCAGCTCACCATTAGGGACTAGCGGGGACTACAATGAGCAGTTCTTC. It yields the protein CASSPLGTSGDYNEQFF.